These 27 T cell receptor beta chains came from one sample sequenced in a study of T cells in Graves' hyperthyroidism and ophthalmopathy. The source material, RNA transcripts, was used to amplify TCR beta CDR3 regions. HTBI primers drove first-round RT-PCR of the TCR CDR3. One entry per CDR3 protein results from TCRdb running MiXCR on the multiplex PCR reads. The sample includes around 600,000 distinct CDR3 sequences, roughly 15% seen only once; the top ten take approximately 12%. Sequencing input: blood. All receptors derive from a woman between 50 and 59 years old with Graves' ophthalmopathy.

The chain joins TRBV20-1 to TRBJ1-4; D may be TRBD1 (5 bases). The germline V and J ends were trimmed by 5 bases and 10 bases, with 17 bases remaining between them. Germline V gene sequence: CDR1 DFQATT, CDR2 SNEGSKA (reference sequence). The CDR3 extends over 13 amino acids. CDR3 protein: CSAVGQVGRKLFF. Here the CDR3 DNA reads TGCAGTGCTGTGGGGCAGGTTGGAAGAAAACTGTTTTTT.

This clonotype came up a few times. The V and J genes are TRBV12-3 or TRBV12-4 and TRBJ2-4; perhaps TRBD1 as D (6 bases). The V gene lost 5 bases and the J gene lost 0 bases, with 14 bases spanning the gap. This CDR3 has 16 amino acids. The CDR3 sequence: CASSPSGALAKNIQYF. In nucleotides, the CDR3 is TGTGCCAGCAGTCCCTCAGGGGCCCTAGCCAAAAACATTCAGTACTTC.

V gene TRBV5-1 combines with J gene TRBJ2-3, with TRBD2 matching over 11 bases. With V trimmed by 0 bases and J by 4 bases, 4 bases remained unmatched. CDR1 and CDR2 (germline): SGHRS, YFSETQ. The CDR3 has 16 residues. This CDR3 is CASSLEVAGGPDTQYF. CDR3 sequence (DNA): TGCGCCAGCAGCTTGGAGGTAGCGGGAGGGCCAGATACGCAGTATTTT.

This clonotype was detected ten times or more. The chain employs TRBV2 and TRBJ1-2; weak D call: TRBD1 (5 bases). Germline lookup yields CDR1 SNHLY and CDR2 FYNNEI. Trimming removed 1 base from V and 3 bases from J, with 6 bases in between. CDR3 size: 13 residues. In DNA form, the CDR3 reads TGTGCCAGCAGTGAAGAGGGGTACTATGGCTACACCTTC. Encoded protein: CASSEEGYYGYTF.

The gene calls are TRBV6-4 and TRBJ2-2; TRBD2 is a possible D gene (5 bases). Germline lookup yields CDR1 MRHNA and CDR2 SNTAGT. The CDR3 is 14 amino acids. Trimming stripped 6 bases from V and 6 bases from J, with 14 bases between. CDR3: CASSPRGVPGELFF. DNA for the CDR3: TGTGCCAGCAGCCCACGGGGAGTCCCCGGGGAGCTGTTTTTT.

This clonotype appeared many times. V usage is TRBV29-1 and J usage is TRBJ2-7; D unresolved. Trimming removed 0 bases at V and 4 bases at J, with 16 bases between. This CDR3 is 15 amino acids long. In germline, CDR1 is SQVTM, CDR2 ANQGSEA. The CDR3 region has the DNA TGCAGCGTTGAAGAGGTGACTTTAAGTCGGTACGAGCAGTACTTC. Residues: CSVEEVTLSRYEQYF.

There are many counts of this clonotype. Here the CDR3 DNA reads TGTGCCAGCAGTGACAGGGGGCGATTAGAATATGGCTACACCTTC. Its translation is CASSDRGRLEYGYTF. The chain uses TRBV12-3 or TRBV12-4 and TRBJ1-2, with 10 bases fitting TRBD1. J was trimmed by 5 bases and V by 5 bases; bases with no gene match: 8. The CDR3 spans 15 residues.

There are many counts of this clonotype. V gene TRBV7-2 combines with J gene TRBJ1-4; no clear D. CDR1 is SGHTA and CDR2 is FQGNSA in the germline V gene. The CDR3 is 15 amino acids. Between the trimmed V and J ends, which lost 2 bases and 8 bases, there was a span of 15 bases. CDR3 protein: CASSLLGRQKEKLFF. The CDR3 nucleotides read TGTGCCAGCAGCTTATTGGGGAGGCAGAAGGAAAAACTGTTTTTT.

This clonotype was detected a few times. This sequence joins TRBV19 and TRBJ2-3; weak D call: TRBD2 (5 bases). This CDR3 has 15 amino acids. Trimming removed 5 bases at V and 0 bases at J, with 12 bases between. CDR1 is LNHDA and CDR2 is SQIVND in the germline V gene (reference sequence). The CDR3 DNA follows: TGTGCCAGTAGTGAGGCGGGCCCCAGCACAGATACGCAGTATTTT. Translation gives CASSEAGPSTDTQYF. The whole variable domain, filled in from reference TRBV19 and TRBJ2-3, reads DGGITQSPKYLFRKEGQNVTLSCEQNLNHDAMYWYRQDPGQGLRLIYYSQIVNDFQKGDIAEGYSVSREKKESFPLTVTSAQKNPTAFYLCASSEAGPSTDTQYFGPGTRLTVL.

This clonotype was detected ten times or more. The chain joins TRBV5-1 to TRBJ1-1; TRBD1 might be the D (5 bases). V dropped 4 bases and J dropped 0 bases, with 19 bases sitting between them. Germline V gene sequence: CDR1 SGHRS, CDR2 YFSETQ. The CDR3 length is 17 residues. The DNA for the CDR3 is TGCGCCAGCAGCGGGGGGACGGCCGGACGGATGAACACTGAAGCTTTCTTT. As protein: CASSGGTAGRMNTEAFF.

This clonotype was seen more than once but under ten times. V is TRBV12-3 or TRBV12-4 and J is TRBJ2-3, with TRBD1 matching 8 bases. After removal of 6 bases from V and 3 bases from J, the junction contained 5 bases not matched to a gene. The CDR3 is 14 amino acids. In DNA, the CDR3 is TGTGCCAGCAGCGACAGGGGCACAACAGATACGCAGTATTTT. It encodes CASSDRGTTDTQYF.

Many counts were recorded for this clonotype. The chain links TRBV2 to TRBJ1-6; no reliable D call. Germline CDR1 is SNHLY and CDR2 is FYNNEI. This CDR3 has 16 amino acids. V gave up 2 bases and J gave up 1 base, with 9 bases separating them. The CDR3, as DNA: TGTGCCAGCAGTGAAAATCGGGTTTCCTATAATTCACCCCTCCACTTT. Translating it yields CASSENRVSYNSPLHF. The whole variable domain, filled in from reference TRBV2 and TRBJ1-6, reads EPEVTQTPSHQVTQMGQEVILRCVPISNHLYFYWYRQILGQKVEFLVSFYNNEISEKSEIFDDQFSVERPDGSNFTLKIRSTKLEDSAMYFCASSENRVSYNSPLHFGNGTRLTVT.

In its sample, this clonotype was seen many times. The CDR3 is CASSEVQGAPNEQFF. In nucleotides, the CDR3 is TGTGCCAGCAGTGAAGTTCAGGGTGCCCCCAATGAGCAGTTCTTC. The chain joins TRBV6-1 to TRBJ2-1; tentative D call: TRBD1 (5 bases). V shed 1 base and J shed 6 bases, with 13 bases lying between them. The germline CDR1 and CDR2 sequences are MNHNS and SASEGT. The CDR3 is 15 residues long.

On this clonotype itself: A much larger clone differs from this one at a single base, so this may be a read error. V and J are TRBV6-5 and TRBJ2-7, with 7 bases fitting TRBD1. Trimming at V came to 1 base and at J to 10 bases, leaving 7 bases not matched to a gene. CDR1 and CDR2 (germline): MNHEY, SVGAGI. The CDR3 loop spans 13 amino acids. This chain's CDR3 is CASSYWNRGDQYF. The CDR3 DNA sequence: TGTGCCAGCAGTTACTGGAACAGGGGAGATCAGTACTTC.

The chain links TRBV4-2 to TRBJ2-1, with a weak D call TRBD2 (7 bases). This CDR3 region has 19 residues. The germline V gene has CDR1 LGHNA and CDR2 YNFKEQ. The germline V and J ends were trimmed by 0 bases and 3 bases, with 21 bases remaining between them. The CDR3 loop is CASSQEDLRGTTHYNEQFF. As DNA, the CDR3 is TGTGCCAGCAGCCAAGAGGATTTAAGGGGGACTACTCACTACAATGAGCAGTTCTTC.

This clonotype was found many times. V gene TRBV28 combines with J gene TRBJ1-2; perhaps TRBD1 as D (5 bases). Trimming took 4 bases from V and 0 from J, leaving 12 bases between them. The CDR3 runs to 15 residues. The germline gives CDR1 MDHEN, CDR2 SYDVKM. The CDR3 loop reads CASSSPGRPNYGYTF. The CDR3 DNA reads as TGTGCCAGCAGTTCCCCGGGGCGGCCTAACTATGGCTACACCTTC.

The V and J genes are TRBV3-1 and TRBJ2-3; D tentatively fits TRBD1 or TRBD2 (5 bases each). V lost 4 bases and J 1 base, leaving 21 bases between the germline ends. This CDR3 contains 18 residues. CDR1 and CDR2 from the germline V gene are LGHDT and YNNKEL (reference sequence). In DNA, the CDR3 is TGTGCCAGCAGCCGGCTATGGACTGGGCAGGGACGCACAGATACGCAGTATTTT. It specifies CASSRLWTGQGRTDTQYF.

The chain has TRBV28 and TRBJ2-1; possibly TRBD1 for D (6 bases). This CDR3 has 16 amino acids. Germline-derived CDR1 and CDR2 are MDHEN and SYDVKM. V lost 1 base to trimming and J lost 7 bases, with 17 bases between them. CDR3 nucleotide sequence: TGTGCCAGCAGTTTATTGCGCCTAGGGGGTATAAATGAGCAGTTCTTC. It specifies CASSLLRLGGINEQFF.

The rearrangement links TRBV19 to TRBJ2-3; 7 nucleotides agree with TRBD2. The length of the CDR3 is 14 residues. Looked up from germline, CDR1 is LNHDA and CDR2 is SQIVND (reference sequence). V trimming: 8 bases; J trimming: 3 bases; junction bases outside the gene matches: 8. The CDR3 loop reads CASRRRENTDTQYF. The CDR3 region has the DNA TGTGCCAGTCGTCGGCGGGAGAATACAGATACGCAGTATTTT.

As concerns this clonotype: The DNA is left out, because the CDR3 cannot be placed on it with certainty; the CDR3 is given as TCRdb lists it. V and J are TRBV24-1 and TRBJ2-2; TRBD1 is the table's D call, not checked against the DNA. The CDR3 sequence runs 19 residues, both termini included. Per the germline V gene, CDR1 is KGHDR and CDR2 is SFDVKD. The CDR3 sequence is CATSDTYLIGTGYTGSCFF.

This clonotype was observed many times. This chain links TRBV11-3 with TRBJ2-5, with D unresolved. Germline assignment: CDR1 SGHNT and CDR2 YENEEA. CDR3 length: 13 amino acids. Trimming took 5 bases from V and 4 from J, leaving 11 bases between them. The DNA for the CDR3 is TGTGCCAGCAGCATAAGCTACTCAGAGACCCAGTACTTC. It codes for CASSISYSETQYF. Complete variable domain (other parts from reference TRBV11-3 and TRBJ2-5): EAGVVQSPRYKIIEKKQPVAFWCNPISGHNTLYWYLQNLGQGPELLIRYENEEAVDDSQLPKDRFSAERLKGVDSTLKIQPAELGDSAVYLCASSISYSETQYFGPGTRLLVL.

This clonotype was recorded at least ten times. The chain couples TRBV12-3 or TRBV12-4 to TRBJ2-5, with 7 positions matching TRBD2. CDR3 length: 17 residues. V lost 4 bases, J lost 4 bases, and 15 bases stayed unmatched. The CDR3 coding sequence is TGTGCCAGCAGTTCGGCTAGGGCGGGAGTGCTTGGAGAGACCCAGTACTTC. Translated: CASSSARAGVLGETQYF.

This clonotype was picked up many times. The chain uses TRBV7-2 and TRBJ1-2; D is possibly TRBD1 (5 bases). Looked up from germline, CDR1 is SGHTA and CDR2 is FQGNSA. This CDR3 spans 15 amino acids. Trimming removed 5 bases from V and 4 bases from J, with 17 bases in between. CDR3 loop: CASSATGRQIYGYTF. CDR3 DNA: TGTGCCAGCAGCGCCACGGGCCGACAGATCTATGGCTACACCTTC.

This clonotype appeared many times. The chain combines TRBV6-1 with TRBJ1-1, with D perhaps matching TRBD1 (6 bases). Per germline, CDR1 MNHNS and CDR2 SASEGT. V lost 2 bases, J lost 8 bases, and 9 bases lay in between. The CDR3 is made up of 12 amino acids. The CDR3 reads CASSEWTEEAFF. The DNA for the CDR3 is TGTGCCAGCAGTGAATGGACAGAGGAAGCTTTCTTT.

The chain recombines TRBV18 with TRBJ1-1; no clear D gene. The CDR3 is 15 residues long. CDR1 and CDR2 (germline): KGHSH, LQKENI. Trimming took 3 bases from V and 2 from J, leaving 13 bases between them. The CDR3 DNA reads as TGTGCCAGCTCACCGGGCACACGAATTAACACTGAAGCTTTCTTT. The encoded protein is CASSPGTRINTEAFF.

This clonotype has only a few counts. This chain uses TRBV20-1 with TRBJ2-2; 13 bases align to TRBD2. CDR3 length: 15 residues. The junction had 4 bases not matched to a gene; V was cut back by 3 bases and J by 6 bases. From germline, CDR1 is DFQATT and CDR2 SNEGSKA (reference sequence). The CDR3 loop reads CSARPGLAGSGELFF. The CDR3 bases are TGCAGTGCTAGGCCGGGACTAGCGGGATCCGGGGAGCTGTTTTTT.

This clonotype was observed many times. The V and J genes are TRBV7-2 and TRBJ2-3, with 9 bases that match TRBD1. This CDR3 region has 15 residues. CDR1 and CDR2 from the germline V gene are SGHTA and FQGNSA. V shed 2 bases, J shed 6 bases, and the junction held 6 bases outside the gene matches. CDR3 coding DNA: TGTGCCAGCAGCTTAAGGGACAGGGTTTTTGATACGCAGTATTTT. Protein: CASSLRDRVFDTQYF.